Below are 5 T cell receptor beta chains sequenced from a single sample in a study of PD-1 blockade in classical Hodgkin lymphoma. The method was immunoSEQ multiplex PCR; TCRdb's version includes in-frame clones alone and lacks a portion of them. Of roughly 35,000 clones in the sample, 92% are singletons; the top ten hold 0.25% to 0.3%. Time point in this sample: cycle 4 day 1 (C4D1), after five to seven weeks of nivolumab. No patient escaped relapse after autologous stem cell transplantation, and brentuximab vedotin exposure varied. Purification of CD4+ T cells from thawed PBMCs was achieved by magnetic negative selection. The sample in question was CD4+ T cells from blood, obtained before the fourth cycle of nivolumab. These receptors all stem from a human donor with classical Hodgkin lymphoma.

This CDR3 reads CASSSSVGRRWWETQYF. For the CDR3, the DNA is TGTGCCAGCAGCTCCTCCGTGGGCCGACGGTGGTGGGAGACCCAGTACTTC. The genes are TRBV7-9 and TRBJ2-5; D call uncertain. This CDR3 is 17 amino acids long. The germline CDR1 and CDR2 sequences are SEHNR and FQNEAQ (reference sequence). Trimming removed 4 bases from V and 5 bases from J, with 23 bases in between.

The gene calls are TRBV14 and TRBJ2-5; D is possibly TRBD1 (5 bases). The ends were cut back, 0 bases at V and 3 bases at J, with 11 bases in the middle. The germline V gene encodes CDR1 SGHDN and CDR2 FVKESK. There are 15 residues in the CDR3. The CDR3 protein is CASSQEIGVKETQYF. The CDR3 DNA is TGTGCCAGCAGCCAAGAGATAGGGGTCAAAGAGACCCAGTACTTC. Combining the CDR3 with reference TRBV14 and TRBJ2-5 gives the whole variable domain EAGVTQFPSHSVIEKGQTVTLRCDPISGHDNLYWYRRVMGKEIKFLLHFVKESKQDESGMPNNRFLAERTGGTYSTLKVQPAELEDSGVYFCASSQEIGVKETQYFGPGTRLLVL.

The chain is built from TRBV6-5 and TRBJ1-1; tentatively, D is TRBD1 (6 bases). The V end lost 6 bases, the J end lost 1 base, and 9 bases lay between the germline ends. The germline CDR1 and CDR2 sequences are MNHEY and SVGAGI. The CDR3 totals 13 residues. The CDR3 is CASRRTENTEAFF. CDR3 nucleotide sequence: TGTGCCAGCAGAAGGACAGAGAACACTGAAGCTTTCTTT.

This chain connects TRBV30 to TRBJ2-6; unclear D gene. The germline V gene has CDR1 GTSNPN and CDR2 SVGIG (reference sequence). Trimming stripped 2 bases from V and 0 bases from J, with 5 bases between. The CDR3 runs 14 residues. The CDR3, as DNA: TGTGCCTGGAGTCTGGGCTCTGGGGCCAACGTCCTGACTTTC. The encoded protein is CAWSLGSGANVLTF.

The chain employs TRBV7-8 and TRBJ1-1, with D perhaps TRBD1 (5 bases). This CDR3 has 13 amino acids. The germline CDR1 and CDR2 sequences are SGHVS and FQNEAQ. V was trimmed by 7 bases and J by 1 base, leaving 10 bases between them. The CDR3 protein is CASTSGENTEAFF. The CDR3 DNA sequence: TGTGCCAGCACCTCGGGGGAGAACACTGAAGCTTTCTTT.